This TCR beta chain was obtained from a study of cytomegalovirus exposure and HLA in healthy donors. 60 Vbeta and 13 Jbeta primers were used in PCR. The table came from immunoSEQ multiplex PCR; TCRdb's copy has only in-frame clones and leaves some out. The sample contains approximately 220,000 clones, about 83% of which appear only once. Notes on the study in general: Most of the CMV-associated TCR beta chains (in a later analysis) appeared to be HLA-restricted. Solely CMV serostatus was available to characterize immune exposure.

CDR3 size: 17 residues. V lost 2 bases and J 2 bases, leaving 15 bases between the germline ends. Germline CDR1 and CDR2: MDHEN and SYDVKM. In regard to this clone: What it binds is not known.

The donors were healthy bone marrow donors. The sequence was collected from a girl aged 5-17 years in good health and CMV-seronegative. The V gene is TRBV28, the J gene TRBJ1-4; the D gene is possibly TRBD1 (5 bases). The material sequenced was PBMCs. CDR3 nucleotides: TGTGCCAGCAGTTTAAATGACAGATTCTCTACTAATGAAAAACTGTTTTTT. Protein: CASSLNDRFSTNEKLFF.